This T cell receptor (beta chain) was sequenced for a study of CD8 T cells in Susac syndrome. Looked up from germline, CDR1 is SGHVS and CDR2 is FQNEAQ. This CDR3 is built from 16 residues. Trimming removed 2 bases from V and 3 bases from J, with 17 bases in between. An input of about 0.45 to 1 ug of RNA was subjected to reverse transcription using random hexamers. One entry per CDR3 protein, called by TCRdb with MiXCR from the immunoSEQ multiplex PCR reads. The sample yields 85,000 to 130,000 distinct CDR3 sequences, approximately 93% seen once. This TCR came from a human donor with Susac syndrome. The gene calls are TRBV7-8 and TRBJ2-7; TRBD2 might be the D (6 bases). Sequencing used CD8+ T cells from PBMCs. Here the CDR3 reads CASSLTDWQGLYEQYF. Written as DNA, the CDR3 is TGTGCCAGCAGCTTAACTGATTGGCAGGGACTCTACGAGCAGTACTTC.